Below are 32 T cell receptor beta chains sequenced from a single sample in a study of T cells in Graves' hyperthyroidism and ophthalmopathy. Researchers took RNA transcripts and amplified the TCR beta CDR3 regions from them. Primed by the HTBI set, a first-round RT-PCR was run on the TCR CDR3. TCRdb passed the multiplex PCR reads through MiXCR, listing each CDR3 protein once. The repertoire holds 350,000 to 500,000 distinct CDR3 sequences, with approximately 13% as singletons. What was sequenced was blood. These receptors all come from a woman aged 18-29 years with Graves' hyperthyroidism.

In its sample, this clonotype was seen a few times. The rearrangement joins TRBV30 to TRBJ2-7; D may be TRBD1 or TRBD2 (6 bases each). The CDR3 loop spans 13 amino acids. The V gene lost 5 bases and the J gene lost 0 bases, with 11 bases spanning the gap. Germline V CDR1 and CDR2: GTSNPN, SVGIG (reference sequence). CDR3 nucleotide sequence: TGTGCCTGGGGGAGGACAGACTCCTACGAGCAGTACTTC. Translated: CAWGRTDSYEQYF.

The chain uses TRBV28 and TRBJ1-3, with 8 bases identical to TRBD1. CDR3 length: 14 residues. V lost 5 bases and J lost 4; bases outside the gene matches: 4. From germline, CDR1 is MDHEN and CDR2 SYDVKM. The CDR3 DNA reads TGTGCCAGCAGTCCCCGGACAGGGGGAAACACCATATATTTT. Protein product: CASSPRTGGNTIYF.

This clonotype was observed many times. The DNA for the CDR3 is TGTGCCAGCAGCCGAGGTACAGGGTCCGGGTTGGATACGCAGTATTTT. It encodes CASSRGTGSGLDTQYF. The V call is TRBV11-2, the J call TRBJ2-3, with TRBD1 as a possible D gene (6 bases). The CDR3 has 16 residues. Looked up from germline, CDR1 is SGHAT and CDR2 is FQNNGV. The V and J ends lost 5 bases and 6 bases respectively, with 21 bases between them.

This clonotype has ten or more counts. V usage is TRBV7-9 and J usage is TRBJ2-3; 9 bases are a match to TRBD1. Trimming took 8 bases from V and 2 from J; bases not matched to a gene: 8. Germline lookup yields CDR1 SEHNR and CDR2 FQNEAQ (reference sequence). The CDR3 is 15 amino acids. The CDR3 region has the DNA TGTGCCAGCCAGCCTCTACAGGGGGCCACAGATACGCAGTATTTT. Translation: CASQPLQGATDTQYF.

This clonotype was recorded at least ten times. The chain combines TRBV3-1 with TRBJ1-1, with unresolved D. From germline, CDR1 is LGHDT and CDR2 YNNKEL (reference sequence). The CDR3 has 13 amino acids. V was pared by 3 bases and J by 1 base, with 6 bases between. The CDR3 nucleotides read TGTGCCAGCAGCCACTACACGAACACTGAAGCTTTCTTT. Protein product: CASSHYTNTEAFF.

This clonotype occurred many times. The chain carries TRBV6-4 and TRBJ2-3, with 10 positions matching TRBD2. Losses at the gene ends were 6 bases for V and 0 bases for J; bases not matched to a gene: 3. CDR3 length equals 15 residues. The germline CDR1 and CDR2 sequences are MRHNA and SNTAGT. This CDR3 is CASSATSGSTDTQYF. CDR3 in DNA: TGTGCCAGCAGCGCGACTAGCGGGAGCACAGATACGCAGTATTTT.

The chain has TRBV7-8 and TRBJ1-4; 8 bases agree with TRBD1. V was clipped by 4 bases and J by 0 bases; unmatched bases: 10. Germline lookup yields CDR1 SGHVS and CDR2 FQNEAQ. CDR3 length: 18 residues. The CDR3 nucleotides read TGTGCCAGCAGCTCTCGACAGGGGAGGGCGGCAACTAATGAAAAACTGTTTTTT. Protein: CASSSRQGRAATNEKLFF.

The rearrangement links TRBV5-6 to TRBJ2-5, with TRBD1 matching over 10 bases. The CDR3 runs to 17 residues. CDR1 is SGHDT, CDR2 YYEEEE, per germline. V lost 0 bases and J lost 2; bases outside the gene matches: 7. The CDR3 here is CASSLVGTGVFQETQYF. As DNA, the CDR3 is TGTGCCAGCAGCTTGGTGGGGACAGGGGTCTTTCAAGAGACCCAGTACTTC.

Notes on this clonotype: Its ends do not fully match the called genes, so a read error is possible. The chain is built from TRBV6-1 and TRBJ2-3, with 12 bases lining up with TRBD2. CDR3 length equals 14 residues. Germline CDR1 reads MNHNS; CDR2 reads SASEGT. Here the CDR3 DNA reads TGTGCCCGCAGGACTAGCGGGGTCACAGATACGCAGTATTTT. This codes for CARRTSGVTDTQYF.

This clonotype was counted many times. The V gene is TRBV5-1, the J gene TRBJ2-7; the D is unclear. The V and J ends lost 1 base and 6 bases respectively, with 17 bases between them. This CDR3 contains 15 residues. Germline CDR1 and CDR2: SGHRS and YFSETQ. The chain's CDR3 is CASSLSGPAAFEQYF. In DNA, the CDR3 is TGCGCCAGCAGCTTGTCCGGCCCCGCCGCCTTCGAGCAGTACTTC. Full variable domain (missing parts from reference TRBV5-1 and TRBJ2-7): KAGVTQTPRYLIKTRGQQVTLSCSPISGHRSVSWYQQTPGQGLQFLFEYFSETQRNKGNFPGRFSGRQFSNSRSEMNVSTLELGDSALYLCASSLSGPAAFEQYFGPGTRLTVT.

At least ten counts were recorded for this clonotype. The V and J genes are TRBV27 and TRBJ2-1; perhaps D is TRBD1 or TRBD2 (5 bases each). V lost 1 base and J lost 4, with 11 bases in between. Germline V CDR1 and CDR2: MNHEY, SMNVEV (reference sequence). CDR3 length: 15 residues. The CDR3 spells CASSLWAGSYNEQFF. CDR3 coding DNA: TGTGCCAGCAGTTTATGGGCAGGGAGTTACAATGAGCAGTTCTTC.

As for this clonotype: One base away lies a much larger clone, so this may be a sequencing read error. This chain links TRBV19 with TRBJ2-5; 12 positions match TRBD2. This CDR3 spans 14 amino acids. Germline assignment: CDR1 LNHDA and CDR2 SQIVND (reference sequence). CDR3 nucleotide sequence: TGTGCCAGTAGCCGGACTAGCGGGAAAGAGACCCAGTGCTTC. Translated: CASSRTSGKETQCF.

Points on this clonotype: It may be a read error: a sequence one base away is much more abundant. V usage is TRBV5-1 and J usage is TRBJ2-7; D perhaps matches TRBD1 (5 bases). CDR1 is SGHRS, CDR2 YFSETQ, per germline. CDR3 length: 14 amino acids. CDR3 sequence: CASSYPNRTYEQYF. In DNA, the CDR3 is TGTGCCAGCAGCTACCCTAACAGGACCTACGAGCAGTACTTC.

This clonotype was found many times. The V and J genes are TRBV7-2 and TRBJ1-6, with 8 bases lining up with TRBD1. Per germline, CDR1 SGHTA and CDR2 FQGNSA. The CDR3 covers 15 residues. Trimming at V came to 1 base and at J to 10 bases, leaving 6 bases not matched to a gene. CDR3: CASSLVGQGRSPLHF. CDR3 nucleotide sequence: TGTGCCAGCAGCTTAGTAGGACAGGGTCGATCACCCCTCCACTTT.

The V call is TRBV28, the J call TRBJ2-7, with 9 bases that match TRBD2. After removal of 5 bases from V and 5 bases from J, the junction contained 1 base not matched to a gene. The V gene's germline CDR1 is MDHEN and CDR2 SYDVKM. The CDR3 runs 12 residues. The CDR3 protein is CASSVAGDEQYF. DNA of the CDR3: TGTGCCAGCAGTGTAGCGGGAGACGAGCAGTACTTC.

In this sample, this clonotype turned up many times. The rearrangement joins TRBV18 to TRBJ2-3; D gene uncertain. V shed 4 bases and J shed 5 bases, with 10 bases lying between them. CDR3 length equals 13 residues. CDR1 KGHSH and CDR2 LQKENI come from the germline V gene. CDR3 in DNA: TGTGCCAGCTCACTCCTCGCCGGAGATACGCAGTATTTT. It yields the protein CASSLLAGDTQYF.

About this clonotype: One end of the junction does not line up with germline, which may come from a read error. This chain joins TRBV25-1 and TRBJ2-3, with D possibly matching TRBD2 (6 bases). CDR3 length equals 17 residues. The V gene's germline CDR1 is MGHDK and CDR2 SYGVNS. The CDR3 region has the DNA TGTGCCAGCTTACCCGCACTTGGGGACTCTAGCACAGATGCGCAGTATTTT. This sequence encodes CASLPALGDSSTDAQYF.

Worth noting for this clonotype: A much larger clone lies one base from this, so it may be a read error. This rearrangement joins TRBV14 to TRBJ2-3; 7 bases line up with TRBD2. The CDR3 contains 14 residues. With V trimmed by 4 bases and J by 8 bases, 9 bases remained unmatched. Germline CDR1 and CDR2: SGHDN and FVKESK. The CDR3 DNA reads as TGTGCCAGCAGCCCGGGACCAGCGGGAAGTACGCAGTATTTT. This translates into CASSPGPAGSTQYF.

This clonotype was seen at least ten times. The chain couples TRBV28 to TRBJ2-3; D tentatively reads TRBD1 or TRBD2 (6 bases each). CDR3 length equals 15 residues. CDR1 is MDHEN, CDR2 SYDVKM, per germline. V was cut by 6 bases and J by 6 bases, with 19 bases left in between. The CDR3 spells CASRQDGGRRDTQYF. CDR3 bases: TGTGCCAGCAGGCAAGACGGGGGCCGGCGGGATACGCAGTATTTT.

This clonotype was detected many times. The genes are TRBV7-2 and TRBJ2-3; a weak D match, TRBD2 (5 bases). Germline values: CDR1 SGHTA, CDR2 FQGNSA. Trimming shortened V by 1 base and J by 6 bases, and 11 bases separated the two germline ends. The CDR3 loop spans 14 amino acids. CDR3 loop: CASSLGAGVDTQYF. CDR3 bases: TGTGCCAGCAGCTTAGGGGCCGGGGTGGATACGCAGTATTTT.

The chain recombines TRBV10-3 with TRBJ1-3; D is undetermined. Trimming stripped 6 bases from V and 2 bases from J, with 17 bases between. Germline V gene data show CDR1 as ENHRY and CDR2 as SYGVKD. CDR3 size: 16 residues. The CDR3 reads CAIRLTSYGAGNTIYF. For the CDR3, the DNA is TGTGCCATCAGGCTGACATCGTACGGGGCTGGAAACACCATATATTTT.

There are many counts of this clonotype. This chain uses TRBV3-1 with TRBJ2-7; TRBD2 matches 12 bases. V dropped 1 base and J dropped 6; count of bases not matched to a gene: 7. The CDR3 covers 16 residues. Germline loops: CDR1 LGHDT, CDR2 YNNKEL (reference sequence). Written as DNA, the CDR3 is TGTGCCAGCAGCCAAGTTTCTAGCGGGAGGGCCCGCGAGCAGTACTTC. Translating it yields CASSQVSSGRAREQYF.

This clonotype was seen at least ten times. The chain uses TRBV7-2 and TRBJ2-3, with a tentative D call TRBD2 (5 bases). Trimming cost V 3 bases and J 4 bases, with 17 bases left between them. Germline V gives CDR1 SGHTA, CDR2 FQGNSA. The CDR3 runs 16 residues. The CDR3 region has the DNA TGTGCCAGCAGCTTTCGGGTGGGGAGAGGGCCAGATACGCAGTATTTT. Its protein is CASSFRVGRGPDTQYF.

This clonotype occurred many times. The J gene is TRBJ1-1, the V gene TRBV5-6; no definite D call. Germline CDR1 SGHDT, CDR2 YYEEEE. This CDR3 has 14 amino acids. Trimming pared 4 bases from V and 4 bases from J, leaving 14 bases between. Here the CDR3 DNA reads TGTGCCAGCAGCCCCGACGCCGGGAGCACTGAAGCTTTCTTT. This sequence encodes CASSPDAGSTEAFF.

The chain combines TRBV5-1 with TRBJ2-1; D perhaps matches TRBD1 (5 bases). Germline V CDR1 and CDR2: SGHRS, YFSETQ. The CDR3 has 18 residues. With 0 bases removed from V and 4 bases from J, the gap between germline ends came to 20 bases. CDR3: CASSLGWWVRAEYNEQFF. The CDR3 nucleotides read TGCGCCAGCAGCTTGGGTTGGTGGGTCAGGGCTGAATACAATGAGCAGTTCTTC.

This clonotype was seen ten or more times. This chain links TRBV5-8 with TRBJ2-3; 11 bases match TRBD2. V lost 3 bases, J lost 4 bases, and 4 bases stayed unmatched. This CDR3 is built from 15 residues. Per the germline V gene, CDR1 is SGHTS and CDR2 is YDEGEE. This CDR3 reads CASSSSGRFSDTQYF. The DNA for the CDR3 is TGTGCCAGCAGCTCTAGCGGGAGGTTCTCAGATACGCAGTATTTT.

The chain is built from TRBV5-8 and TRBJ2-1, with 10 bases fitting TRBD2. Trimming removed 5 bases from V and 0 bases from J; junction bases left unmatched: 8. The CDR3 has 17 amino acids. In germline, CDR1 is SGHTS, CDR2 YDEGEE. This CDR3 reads CASRDRTSGHSYNEQFF. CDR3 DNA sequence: TGTGCCAGCAGGGACCGGACTAGCGGACACTCCTACAATGAGCAGTTCTTC.

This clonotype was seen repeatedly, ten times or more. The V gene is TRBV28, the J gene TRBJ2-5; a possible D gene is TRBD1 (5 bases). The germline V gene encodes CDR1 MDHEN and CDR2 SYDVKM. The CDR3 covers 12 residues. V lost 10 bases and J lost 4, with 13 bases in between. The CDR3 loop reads CATQGWGETQYF. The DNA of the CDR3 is TGTGCCACCCAGGGCTGGGGAGAGACCCAGTACTTC.

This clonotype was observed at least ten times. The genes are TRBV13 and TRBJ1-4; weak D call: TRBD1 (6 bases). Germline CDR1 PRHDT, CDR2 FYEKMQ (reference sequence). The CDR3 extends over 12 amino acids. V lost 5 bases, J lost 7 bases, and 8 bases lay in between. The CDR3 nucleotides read TGTGCCAGCAGCGTCAGGGGTGAAAAACTGTTTTTT. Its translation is CASSVRGEKLFF.

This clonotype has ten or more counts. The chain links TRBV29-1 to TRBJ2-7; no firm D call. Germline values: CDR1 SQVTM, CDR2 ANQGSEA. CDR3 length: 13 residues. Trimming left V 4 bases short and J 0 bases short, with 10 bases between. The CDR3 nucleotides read TGCAGCGTTGTACCCCGGGCCTCCTACGAGCAGTACTTC. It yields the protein CSVVPRASYEQYF.

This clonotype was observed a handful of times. In DNA, the CDR3 is TGTGCCAGCAGTGAATATCAGGGTGGGTATGACGAGCAGTACTTC. Its translation is CASSEYQGGYDEQYF. The chain is built from TRBV25-1 and TRBJ2-7, with D maybe TRBD1 (5 bases). Germline V lookup: CDR1 MGHDK, CDR2 SYGVNS. V was shortened by 0 bases and J by 5 bases, with 14 bases between the two germline ends. CDR3 size: 15 residues.

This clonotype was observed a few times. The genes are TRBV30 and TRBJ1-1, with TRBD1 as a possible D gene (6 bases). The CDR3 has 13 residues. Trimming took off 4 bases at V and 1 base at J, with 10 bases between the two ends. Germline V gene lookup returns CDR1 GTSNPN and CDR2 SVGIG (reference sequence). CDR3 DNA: TGTGCCTGGACGGGACAACCGAACACTGAAGCTTTCTTT. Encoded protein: CAWTGQPNTEAFF.